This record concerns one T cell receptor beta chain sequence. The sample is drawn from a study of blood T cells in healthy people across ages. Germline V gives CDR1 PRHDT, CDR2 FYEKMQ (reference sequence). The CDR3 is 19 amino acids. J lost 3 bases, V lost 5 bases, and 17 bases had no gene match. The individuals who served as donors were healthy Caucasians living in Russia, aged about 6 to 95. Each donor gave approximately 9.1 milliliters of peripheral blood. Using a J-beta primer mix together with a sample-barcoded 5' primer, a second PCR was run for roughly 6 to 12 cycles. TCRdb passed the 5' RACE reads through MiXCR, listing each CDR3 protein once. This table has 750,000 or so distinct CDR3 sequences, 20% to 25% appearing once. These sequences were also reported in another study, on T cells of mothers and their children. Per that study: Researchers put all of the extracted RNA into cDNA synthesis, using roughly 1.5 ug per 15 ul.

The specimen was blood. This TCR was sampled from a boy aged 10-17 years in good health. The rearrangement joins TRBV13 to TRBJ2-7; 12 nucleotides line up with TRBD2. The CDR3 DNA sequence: TGTGCCAGCAGCGCCGGGGACCGTAGACTAGCGGGAGCTGGCTACGAGCAGTACTTC. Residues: CASSAGDRRLAGAGYEQYF.